This TCR beta chain was identified during a study of cytomegalovirus exposure and HLA in healthy donors. Study-wide points: In the roughly 130 validation repertoires, a later analysis found that first-cohort TCR clusters tended to co-occur. The study recorded 160 or so TCR beta chains that were cytomegalovirus-associated. It was reported that the classifier diagnosed cytomegalovirus status with high specificity and sensitivity in both the original and validation cohorts.

Between the trimmed V and J ends, which lost 3 bases and 0 bases, there was a span of 10 bases. Germline V gives CDR1 SGDLS, CDR2 YYNGEE. The CDR3 is 14 residues long. Sequencing used immunoSEQ multiplex PCR; TCRdb keeps in-frame clones, though not all of them. The sample has 130,000 to 150,000 clones, less than 90% seen once. In regard to this clone: The antigen is unknown.

The donors were in the approximately 120-subject validation cohort, distinct from the 666-subject first cohort. The TCR comes from a woman in her late teens or twenties in good health and CMV-seropositive. The chain has TRBV9 and TRBJ2-7; D is ambiguous. Sequenced input: PBMCs. This CDR3 is CASSANWFSYEQYF. The CDR3 DNA follows: TGTGCCAGCAGCGCTAACTGGTTCTCCTACGAGCAGTACTTC. The full variable domain, completed using reference TRBV9 and TRBJ2-7, is DSGVTQTPKHLITATGQRVTLRCSPRSGDLSVYWYQQSLDQGLQFLIQYYNGEERAKGNILERFSAQQFPDLHSELNLSSLELGDSALYFCASSANWFSYEQYFGPGTRLTVT.